This T cell receptor (beta chain) was obtained from a study of T cell responses to AZD1222 COVID-19 vaccine. Data came from immunoSEQ multiplex PCR; TCRdb stores just in-frame clones and leaves some out. The data hold approximately 140,000 clones, with around 94% observed a single time. The CDR3 runs to 16 residues. V gave up 3 bases and J gave up 7 bases; unmatched junction bases: 6. Germline CDR1 and CDR2: KGHSH and LQKENI. The sample was peripheral blood, taken 28 days after the second AZD1222 dose. The V gene is TRBV18, the J gene TRBJ2-1; TRBD2 agrees at 13 bases. The TCR was taken from an adult who received the AZD1222 COVID-19 vaccine. CDR3 nucleotides: TGTGCCAGCTCACCCAGACTAGCGGGGGGTACGAATGAGCAGTTCTTC. Amino acids: CASSPRLAGGTNEQFF.